The rows below give T cell receptor beta chains drawn from one sample of a study of CD8+CD57+ T cells in acquired aplastic anemia. One entry per CDR3 protein, called by TCRdb with MiXCR from the reads. The sample yields about 68,000 distinct CDR3 sequences, 54% seen once. Sequencing input: sorted CD4+, CD8+, or CD8+CD57+ T cells (not recorded which) from PBMCs. The receptors derive from a human donor in good health, serving as a control. CDR3s include the opening cysteine and the closing phenylalanine or tryptophan. The D gene is left open where the match is weak. Size is omitted from some rows. Given values are once, few, many or a class for expanded clones.

many	TRBV5-5	.	TRBJ2-2	CASSLEGNTGELFF	TGTGCCAGCAGCCTGGAGGGCAACACCGGGGAGCTGTTTTTT
.	TRBV9	.	TRBJ1-2	CASSGEGDPKDGYTF	TGTGCCAGCAGCGGAGAAGGGGACCCGAAGGATGGCTACACCTTC
.	TRBV10-3	.	TRBJ2-7	CASSLHYEQYF	TGTGCCAGCAGCCTCCATTACGAGCAGTACTTC
.	TRBV10-3	.	TRBJ1-2	CAISDTYGYTF	TGTGCCATCAGTGACACCTATGGCTACACCTTC
.	TRBV11-2	TRBD1	TRBJ2-3	CASSSRDRGRGDTQYF	TGTGCCAGCAGCTCCAGGGACAGGGGGCGCGGAGATACGCAGTATTTT
.	TRBV7-9	TRBD1	TRBJ2-7	CASSRQGADEQYF	TGTGCCAGCAGCCGGCAGGGGGCGGACGAGCAGTACTTC
.	TRBV25-1	.	TRBJ1-6	CASSLGVDSRNSPLHF	TGTGCCAGCAGCTTGGGTGTAGACAGTAGAAATTCACCCCTCCACTTT
.	TRBV20-1	TRBD1	TRBJ1-6	CSARGTGGAPLHF	TGCAGTGCTAGGGGGACAGGGGGGGCACCCCTCCACTTT
.	TRBV9	TRBD1	TRBJ2-3	CASSAESGQGTDTQYF	TGTGCCAGCAGCGCCGAATCGGGACAGGGCACAGATACGCAGTACTTT
once	TRBV4-1	TRBD1	TRBJ2-7	CASSHRTGYEQYF	TGCGCCAGCAGCCATCGGACAGGATACGAGCAGTACTTC
.	TRBV29-1	.	TRBJ2-5	CSARGGVTQYF	TGCAGCGCCAGAGGGGGGGTAACCCAGTACTTC
many	TRBV10-2	TRBD2	TRBJ2-1	CASSELPGLAERINNEQFF	TGCGCCAGCAGTGAGTTACCGGGACTAGCGGAGAGGATTAACAATGAGCAGTTCTTC
.	TRBV25-1	TRBD1	TRBJ1-1	CASRGDRGWGNTEAFF	TGTGCCAGCAGGGGAGACAGGGGATGGGGTAACACTGAAGCTTTCTTT
.	TRBV7-2	TRBD1	TRBJ2-7	CASSPGQGRWEQYF	TGTGCCAGCAGCCCAGGACAGGGGAGATGGGAGCAGTACTTC
many	TRBV20-1	.	TRBJ1-4	CSAIFPSGPNEKLFF	TGCAGTGCCATATTCCCCTCAGGGCCTAATGAAAAACTGTTTTTT
.	TRBV2	.	TRBJ1-1	CASGGSRTGDTEAFF	TGTGCCAGCGGGGGTTCCAGAACGGGGGACACTGAAGCTTTCTTT
.	TRBV10-3	.	TRBJ1-6	CAISAGNNSPLHF	TGTGCCATCAGTGCTGGGAATAATTCACCCCTCCACTTT
.	TRBV6-5	.	TRBJ2-5	CASSSPRMEETQYF	TGTGCCAGCAGTTCCCCTCGGATGGAAGAGACCCAGTACTTC
many	TRBV7-9	TRBD2	TRBJ2-1	CASNLVTSGINEQFF	TGTGCCAGCAACTTAGTTACTAGCGGGATCAATGAGCAGTTCTTC
many	TRBV7-4	.	TRBJ2-7	CAITAGAAYEQYF	TGTGCCATAACTGCGGGGGCGGCCTACGAGCAGTACTTC
.	TRBV2	.	TRBJ1-1	CASSDPQATTEAFF	TGTGCCAGCAGTGACCCACAGGCAACCACTGAAGCTTTCTTT
.	TRBV7-9	.	TRBJ1-2	CASSLEWGDPNGYTF	TGTGCCAGCAGCTTAGAATGGGGGGATCCGAATGGCTACACCTTC
.	TRBV5-4	.	TRBJ1-1	CASSSLSDLSTEAFF	TGTGCCAGCAGCTCCCTGAGTGATTTGAGCACTGAAGCTTTCTTT
many	TRBV5-1	TRBD1	TRBJ1-2	CASSLDRGTYGYTF	TGCGCCAGCAGCTTGGACAGGGGAACCTATGGCTACACCTTC
.	TRBV12-3/TRBV12-4	.	TRBJ2-5	CASSYSSSMGQETQYF	TGTGCCAGCAGTTACTCGAGTAGTATGGGCCAAGAGACCCAGTACTTC
.	TRBV24-1	TRBD1	TRBJ1-2	CATSDFTGVVGYTF	TGTGCCACCAGTGATTTTACAGGGGTGGTCGGCTACACCTTC
.	TRBV7-8	.	TRBJ1-1	CASSFGINPGPTFF	TGTGCCAGCAGCTTTGGCATTAACCCTGGGCCAACTTTCTTT
once	TRBV7-9	TRBD1	TRBJ1-2	CASSSGTGTYGYTF	TGTGCCAGCAGCTCCGGGACAGGGACCTATGGCTACACCTTC
.	TRBV10-3	TRBD1	TRBJ1-3	CAIRQGAGNTIYF	TGTGCCATAAGACAGGGGGCTGGAAACACCATATATTTT
.	TRBV15	.	TRBJ1-5	CATSRGQSNQPQHF	TGTGCCACCAGCAGAGGTCAGAGCAATCAGCCCCAGCATTTT
few	TRBV6-5	.	TRBJ2-2	CASSYSWGVEFTGELFF	TGTGCCAGCAGTTACTCTTGGGGGGTCGAGTTCACCGGGGAGCTGTTTTTT